This TCR beta chain is drawn from a study of blood T cell repertoires in COVID-19. Whole-study context: There were acute and convalescent COVID-19 samples, and they came from the United States, Italy and Spain. Sources were T cells, B-cell-depleted T cells, or PBMCs; the material itself was cDNA or gDNA.

How the authors handled the data: Amplifying reference gene primers gave estimates of nucleated cell counts. The assay was immunoSEQ multiplex PCR, and TCRdb's table has in-frame clones only and misses some. For V, J and clone size, that table is used; D and trimming come from the DNA. The sample includes under 200,000 clones, approximately 82% seen only once; the top ten take roughly a fifth. Germline trimming cut 5 bases from V and 6 bases from J; bases unmatched to any gene: 10. The V gene's germline CDR1 is SGHVS and CDR2 FQNEAQ. This CDR3 is built from 16 residues. The sequence was collected from a woman in her seventies who had recovered from COVID-19. The rearrangement links TRBV7-8 to TRBJ1-5; the match to TRBD1 covers 10 bases. Sequenced input: peripheral blood. This CDR3 reads CASSPPRTGGGQPQHF. The CDR3 nucleotides read TGTGCCAGCAGCCCACCCCGGACAGGGGGTGGTCAGCCCCAGCATTTT.